This paragraph reports one T cell receptor (beta chain). Trimming shortened V by 9 bases and J by 8 bases, and 22 bases separated the two germline ends. The CDR3 runs 14 residues. The data belong to a study of low-dose radiotherapy and immunotherapy resistance in tumors. Looking at the study overall: The study gave Cohort 2 1 Gy per fraction every two weeks, totaling 13 Gy over 26 weeks. Every two weeks, one day ahead of radiation and immunotherapy, cyclophosphamide 200 mg/m2 was given (intravenously).

Donors received a regimen that comprised nivolumab, ipilimumab, aspirin, low-dose cyclophosphamide and low-dose radiotherapy. Both TCRalpha and TCRbeta chains were reverse transcribed with V-gene-specific primers. Both a constant-region primer and a V-primer adapter served to amplify TCRs across roughly 22 PCR cycles. mRNA that had been isolated underwent amplification through in vitro transcription. TCRdb re-called the reads with MiXCR, one entry per CDR3 protein. The profile shows roughly 16,000 distinct CDR3 sequences, approximately 70% of them singletons. The receptor was isolated from a human donor with advanced metastatic prostate, ovarian, gallbladder or colorectal cancer (not recorded which). This table probably holds off-target reads from a library built for another chain. V usage is TRBV12-3 or TRBV12-4 and J usage is TRBJ1-2; possible D gene TRBD1, 6 bases. As DNA, the CDR3 is TGTGCCAGTCGAGTAGATACAGGGATGAGCGGCTACACCTTC. Amino acids: CASRVDTGMSGYTF.